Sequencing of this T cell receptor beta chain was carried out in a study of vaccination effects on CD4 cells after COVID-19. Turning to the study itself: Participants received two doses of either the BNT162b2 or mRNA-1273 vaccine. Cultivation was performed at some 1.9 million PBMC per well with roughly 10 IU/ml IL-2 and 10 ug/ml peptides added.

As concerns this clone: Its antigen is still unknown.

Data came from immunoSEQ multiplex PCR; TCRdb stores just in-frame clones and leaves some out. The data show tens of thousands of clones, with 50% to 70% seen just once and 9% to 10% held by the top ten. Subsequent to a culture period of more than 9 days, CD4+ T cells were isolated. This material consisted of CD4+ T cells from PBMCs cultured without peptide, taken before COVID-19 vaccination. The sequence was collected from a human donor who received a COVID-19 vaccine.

CDR3 loop: CASSLVGLEQYF. The CDR3 nucleotides are TGTGCCAGCAGCTTGGTCGGACTAGAGCAGTACTTC. V gene TRBV5-4 combines with J gene TRBJ2-7, with a possible D match to TRBD2 (6 bases). With 0 bases removed from V and 7 bases from J, the gap between germline ends came to 8 bases. Per the germline V gene, CDR1 is SGHNT and CDR2 is YYREEE (reference sequence). There are 12 residues in the CDR3.